The clone carrying this T cell receptor beta chain occurred many times. As yet, its antigen is unknown. The germline gives CDR1 DFQATT, CDR2 SNEGSKA (reference sequence). The ends lost 3 bases at V and 4 bases at J; junction bases unmatched: 13. The CDR3 totals 16 residues. This sample was included in a study of response to subunit inactivated influenza vaccine. Whole-study findings and limits: Few additional T cells are recruited per seasonal influenza vaccination, authors suggested.

TCRdb called the RT-PCR reads again in MiXCR, with one record for every CDR3 protein. The repertoire holds about 540,000 distinct CDR3 sequences, with under 25% as singletons. Separately, the same data were catalogued under a study of T cells expressing NK-cell markers. That study adds: The authors generated TCR beta cDNA through 5'RACE template switching with UMIs. Seven sequenced donors out of eight were HCMV-seropositive, one seronegative. Several of the experiments relied on an anti-gamma-delta TCR antibody so that only alpha-beta TCR T cells were sorted.

This sequence was found in a man aged 50 or older who received an inactivated influenza vaccine. Material: CD4+ T cells sorted from PBMCs, obtained roughly 12 days after vaccination. V usage is TRBV20-1 and J usage is TRBJ2-3; 7 bases agree with TRBD1. CDR3 sequence: CSASSQWGTASDTQYF. The CDR3 DNA reads TGCAGTGCTAGTTCCCAATGGGGGACAGCCTCAGATACGCAGTATTTT.